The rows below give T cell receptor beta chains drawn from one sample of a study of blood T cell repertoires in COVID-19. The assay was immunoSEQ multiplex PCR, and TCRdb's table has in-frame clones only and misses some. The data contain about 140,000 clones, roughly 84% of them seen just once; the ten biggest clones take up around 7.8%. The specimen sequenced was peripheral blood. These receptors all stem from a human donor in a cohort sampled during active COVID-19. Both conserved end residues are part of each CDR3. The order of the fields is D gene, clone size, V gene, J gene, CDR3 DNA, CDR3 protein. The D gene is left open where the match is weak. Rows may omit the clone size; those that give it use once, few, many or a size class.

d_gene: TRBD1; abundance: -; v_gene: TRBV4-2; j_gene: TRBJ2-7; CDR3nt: TGTGCCAGCAGCCAGACGGGACAGGGGGGCTACGAGCAGTACTTC; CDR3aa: CASSQTGQGGYEQYF
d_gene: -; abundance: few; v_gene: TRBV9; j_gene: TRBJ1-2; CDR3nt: TGTGCCAGCAGCGCCTCCCCGGGATCTTCCTGGGGCTACACCTTC; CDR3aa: CASSASPGSSWGYTF
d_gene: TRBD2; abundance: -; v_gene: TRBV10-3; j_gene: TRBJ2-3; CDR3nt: TGTGCCATCAGTGAGAGCGGGGGGGCAGCAGATACGCAGTATTTT; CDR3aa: CAISESGGAADTQYF
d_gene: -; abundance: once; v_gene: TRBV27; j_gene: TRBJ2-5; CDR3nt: TGTGCCAGCAGTTTCATCGGACAGTTACAAGAGACCCAGTACTTC; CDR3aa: CASSFIGQLQETQYF
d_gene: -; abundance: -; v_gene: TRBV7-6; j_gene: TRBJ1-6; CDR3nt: TGTGCCAGCAGCCTCGGGGGGCATAATTCACCCCTCCACTTT; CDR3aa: CASSLGGHNSPLHF
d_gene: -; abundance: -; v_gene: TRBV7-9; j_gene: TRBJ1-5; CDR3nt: TGTGCCAGCAGCTTAGGGGGGGATCAGCCCCAGCATTTT; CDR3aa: CASSLGGDQPQHF
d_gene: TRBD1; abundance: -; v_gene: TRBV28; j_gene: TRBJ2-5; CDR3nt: TGTGCCAGCAGTGCTCCGGGACAGGGGGTAGAGACCCAGTACTTC; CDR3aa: CASSAPGQGVETQYF
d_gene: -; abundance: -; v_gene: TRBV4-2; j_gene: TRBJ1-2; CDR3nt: TGTGCCAGCAGCCAAGATCTCCTCCCCGGGGGCTACACCTTC; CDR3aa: CASSQDLLPGGYTF
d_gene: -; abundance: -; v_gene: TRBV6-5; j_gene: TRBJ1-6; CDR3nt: TGTGCCAGCAGTTCAGGGGCCCTTCATTCACCCCTCCACTTT; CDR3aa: CASSSGALHSPLHF
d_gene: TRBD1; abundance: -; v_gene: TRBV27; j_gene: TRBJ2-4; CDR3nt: TGTGCCAGCCGAGGGGGCGTCAAAAACATTCAGTACTTC; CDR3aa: CASRGGVKNIQYF
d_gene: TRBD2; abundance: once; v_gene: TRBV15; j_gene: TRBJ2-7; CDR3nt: TGTGCCACCAGCAGCCCAATCGGGGGGAGATCCTACGAGCAGTACTTC; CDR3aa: CATSSPIGGRSYEQYF
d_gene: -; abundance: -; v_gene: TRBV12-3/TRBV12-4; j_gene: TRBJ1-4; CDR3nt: TGTGCCAGCAGTCATAATGAAAAACTGTTTTTT; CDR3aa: CASSHNEKLFF
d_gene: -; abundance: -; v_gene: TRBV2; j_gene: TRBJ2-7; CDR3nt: TGTGCCAGCAGCGCCTCTCGACAGGACTACGAGCAGTACTTC; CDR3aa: CASSASRQDYEQYF
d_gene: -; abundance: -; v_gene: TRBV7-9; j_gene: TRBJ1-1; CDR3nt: TGTGCCAGCAGCTTAGACCCCGACAGGCTAATACCTGAAGCTTTCTTT; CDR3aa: CASSLDPDRLIPEAFF
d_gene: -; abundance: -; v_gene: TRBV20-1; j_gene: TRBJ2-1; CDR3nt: TGCAGTACGTGGGGGCTCAATGAGCAGTTCTTC; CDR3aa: CSTWGLNEQFF
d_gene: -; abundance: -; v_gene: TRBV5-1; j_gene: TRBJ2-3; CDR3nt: TGCGCCAGCAGCCTCTTGACAGAGCGCACAGATACGCAGTATTTT; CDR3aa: CASSLLTERTDTQYF
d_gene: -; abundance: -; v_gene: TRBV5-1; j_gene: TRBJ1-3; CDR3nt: TGCGCCAGCAGCCGGGATGGTCAAGGAAACACCATATATTTT; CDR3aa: CASSRDGQGNTIYF
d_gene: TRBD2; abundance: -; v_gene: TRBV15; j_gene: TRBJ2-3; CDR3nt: TGTGCCACCAGCCCGGGGACTAGCGGGGGGGCAAAAGATACGCAGTATTTT; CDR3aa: CATSPGTSGGAKDTQYF
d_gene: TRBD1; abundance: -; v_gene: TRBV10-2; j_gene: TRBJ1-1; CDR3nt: TGCGCCAGCAGTGTGGGACAGGGGGGGGGCATGGGCACTGAAGCTTTCTTT; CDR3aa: CASSVGQGGGMGTEAFF
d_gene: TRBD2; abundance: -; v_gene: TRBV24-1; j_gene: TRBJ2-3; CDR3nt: TGTGCCACGGGAGCGGGGGGCGTGACAGATACGCAGTATTTT; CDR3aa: CATGAGGVTDTQYF
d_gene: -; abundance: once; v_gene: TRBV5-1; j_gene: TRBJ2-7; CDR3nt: TGCGCCAGCAGCCTAGTTCAGTCTCTCGAGCAGTACTTC; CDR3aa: CASSLVQSLEQYF
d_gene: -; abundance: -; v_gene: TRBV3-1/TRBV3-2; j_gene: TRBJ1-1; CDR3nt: TGTGCCAGCAGCCAGCGGGGCGCTGAAGCTTTCTTT; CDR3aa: CASSQRGAEAFF
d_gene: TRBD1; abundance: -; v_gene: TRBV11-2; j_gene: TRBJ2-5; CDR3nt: TGTGCCAGCAGCGAAGACAGGGTTTCAGAGACCCAGTACTTC; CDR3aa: CASSEDRVSETQYF
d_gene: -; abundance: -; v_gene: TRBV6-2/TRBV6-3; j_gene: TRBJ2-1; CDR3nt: TGTGCCAGCAGTGCATTACTTAGCGGAACTTACAATGAGCAGTTCTTC; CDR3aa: CASSALLSGTYNEQFF
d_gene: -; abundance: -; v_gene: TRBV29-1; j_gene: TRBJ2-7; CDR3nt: TGCAGCGTTGAAGGGGAGACCTACGAGCAGTACTTC; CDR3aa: CSVEGETYEQYF
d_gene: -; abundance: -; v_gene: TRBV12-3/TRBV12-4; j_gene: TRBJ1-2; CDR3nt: TGTGCCAGCAGCTCCCGGCGGTTCTATGGCTACACCTTC; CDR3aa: CASSSRRFYGYTF
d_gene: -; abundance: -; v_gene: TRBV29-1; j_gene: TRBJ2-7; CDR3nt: TGCAGCGTTGGACAGACAGCCTACGAGCAGTACTTC; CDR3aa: CSVGQTAYEQYF
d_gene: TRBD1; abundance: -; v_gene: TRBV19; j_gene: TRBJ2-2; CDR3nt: TGTGCCAGTAGTAGGCTGGGACAGGGGGTTTCGGGGGAGCTGTTTTTT; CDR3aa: CASSRLGQGVSGELFF
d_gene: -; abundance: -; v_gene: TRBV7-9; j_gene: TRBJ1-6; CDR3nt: TGTGCCAGCAGGCCCAGACAGAATTCACCCCTCCACTTT; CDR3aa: CASRPRQNSPLHF
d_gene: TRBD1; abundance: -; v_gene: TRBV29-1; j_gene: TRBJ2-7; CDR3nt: TGCGCGGACAGGGCCCGCTTTGGGCAGTACTTC; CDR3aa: CADRARFGQYF
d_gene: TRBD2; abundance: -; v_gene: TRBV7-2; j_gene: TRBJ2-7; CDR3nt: TGTGCCAGCAGCTTAATGACTAGCGGGGGGGATACCTACGAGCAGTACTTC; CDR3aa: CASSLMTSGGDTYEQYF
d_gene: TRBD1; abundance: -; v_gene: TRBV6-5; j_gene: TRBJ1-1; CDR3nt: TGTGCCAGCAGTATACGACAGGGGGCGAGCACTGAAGCTTTCTTT; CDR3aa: CASSIRQGASTEAFF
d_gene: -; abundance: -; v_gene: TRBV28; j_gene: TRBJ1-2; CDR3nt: TGTGCCAGCGCTCGCGCGCGGGGGAGCCGATTCTATGGCTACACCTTC; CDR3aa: CASARARGSRFYGYTF
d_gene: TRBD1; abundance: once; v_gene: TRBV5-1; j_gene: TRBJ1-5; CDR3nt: TGCGCCAGCAGCCCCATGACAGGGTCCAATCAGCCCCAGCATTTT; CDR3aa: CASSPMTGSNQPQHF
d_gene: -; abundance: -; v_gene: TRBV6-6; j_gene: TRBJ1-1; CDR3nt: TGTGCCAGCAGCCGGGAGACCAAGAACACTGAAGCTTTCTTT; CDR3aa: CASSRETKNTEAFF
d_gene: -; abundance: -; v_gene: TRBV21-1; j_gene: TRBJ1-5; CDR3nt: TGTGCCAGCAGCATAGGGGAAGACCGTTTCTACCTCCCCCAATTTAGCAATCAGCCCCAGCATTTT; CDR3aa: CASSIGEDRFYLPQFSNQPQHF
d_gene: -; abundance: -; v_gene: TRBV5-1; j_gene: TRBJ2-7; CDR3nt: TGCGCCAGCAGCCTCCGGGACACAAGTTCCTACGAGCAGTACTTC; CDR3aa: CASSLRDTSSYEQYF
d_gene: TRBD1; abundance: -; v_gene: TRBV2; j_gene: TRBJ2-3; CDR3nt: TGTGCCAGCAGGACCGACAGGGTAACAGATACGCAGTATTTT; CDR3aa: CASRTDRVTDTQYF
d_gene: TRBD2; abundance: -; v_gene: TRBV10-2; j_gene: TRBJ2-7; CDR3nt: TGCGCCAGCAGTCCGACTAGCGGGGGCCGGTCCTACGAGCAGTACTTC; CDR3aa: CASSPTSGGRSYEQYF
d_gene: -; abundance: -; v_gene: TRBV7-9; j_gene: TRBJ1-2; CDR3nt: TGTGCCAGCAGCTTAGCGCCGCGCCGGACAGAAGACTATGGCTACACCTTC; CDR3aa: CASSLAPRRTEDYGYTF
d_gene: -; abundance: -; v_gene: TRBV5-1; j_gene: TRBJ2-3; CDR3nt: TGCGCCAGCAGCTTGCAGGGTTCGCCTGATACGCAGTATTTT; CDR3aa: CASSLQGSPDTQYF
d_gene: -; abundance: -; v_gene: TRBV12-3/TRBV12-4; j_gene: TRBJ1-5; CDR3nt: TGTGCCAGCAGTCCCGGGGAGGTCCAGCATTTT; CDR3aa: CASSPGEVQHF
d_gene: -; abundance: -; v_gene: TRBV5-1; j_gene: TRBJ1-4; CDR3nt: TGCGCCAGCACCACACGACGGGGTAATACGGAAAAACTGTTTTTT; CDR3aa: CASTTRRGNTEKLFF
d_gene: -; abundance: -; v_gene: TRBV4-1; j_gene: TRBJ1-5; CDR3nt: TGCGCCAGCAGCCAATTAGGGGGGGCGGGCAATCAGCCCCAGCATTTT; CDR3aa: CASSQLGGAGNQPQHF
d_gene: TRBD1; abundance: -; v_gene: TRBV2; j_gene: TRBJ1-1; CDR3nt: TGTGCCAGCGGCAGACAGGGAAACACTGAAGCTTTCTTT; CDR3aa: CASGRQGNTEAFF
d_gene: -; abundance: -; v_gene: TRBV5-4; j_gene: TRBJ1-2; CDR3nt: TGTGCCAGCAGCTTTCGGGGGGCGGGCTATGGCTACACCTTC; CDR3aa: CASSFRGAGYGYTF
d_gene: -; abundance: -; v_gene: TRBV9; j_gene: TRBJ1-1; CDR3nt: TGTGCCAGCAGCGTAACCTCGACACGTCCCGTTTTCACTGAAGCTTTCTTT; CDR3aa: CASSVTSTRPVFTEAFF
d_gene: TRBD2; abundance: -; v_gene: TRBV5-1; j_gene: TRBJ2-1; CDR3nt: TGCGCCAGCAGCTCGGGTGTAGGACTAGCGACCTACAATGAGCAGTTCTTC; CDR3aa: CASSSGVGLATYNEQFF
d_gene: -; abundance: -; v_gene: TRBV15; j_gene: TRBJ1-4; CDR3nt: TGTGCCACCAGCAGAAGCAGGGATATTGAAAAACTGTTTTTT; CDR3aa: CATSRSRDIEKLFF
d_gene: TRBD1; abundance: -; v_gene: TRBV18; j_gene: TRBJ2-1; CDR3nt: TGTGCCAGCTCACCACCGGGACAGGGTTACTATGAGCAGTTCTTC; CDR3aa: CASSPPGQGYYEQFF
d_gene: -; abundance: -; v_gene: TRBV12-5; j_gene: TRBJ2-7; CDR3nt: TGTGCTAGTGGTCCTCCCGATGGACGGGGCTACGAGCAGTACTTC; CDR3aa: CASGPPDGRGYEQYF
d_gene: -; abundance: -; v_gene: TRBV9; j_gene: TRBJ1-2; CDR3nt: TGTGCCAGCAGCGCCAAAGACAGGACCTATGGCTACACCTTC; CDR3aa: CASSAKDRTYGYTF